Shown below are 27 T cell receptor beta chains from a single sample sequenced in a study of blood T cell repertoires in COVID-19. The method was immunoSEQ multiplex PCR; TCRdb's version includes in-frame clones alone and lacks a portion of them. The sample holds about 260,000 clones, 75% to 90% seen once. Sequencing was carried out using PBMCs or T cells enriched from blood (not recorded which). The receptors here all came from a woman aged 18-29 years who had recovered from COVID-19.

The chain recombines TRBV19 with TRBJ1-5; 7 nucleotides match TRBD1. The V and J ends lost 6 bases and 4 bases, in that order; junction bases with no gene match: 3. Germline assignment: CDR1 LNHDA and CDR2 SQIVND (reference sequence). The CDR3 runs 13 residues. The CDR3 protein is CASSNRGNQPQHF. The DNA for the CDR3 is TGTGCCAGTAGCAACAGGGGAAATCAGCCCCAGCATTTT. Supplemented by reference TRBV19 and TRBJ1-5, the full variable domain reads DGGITQSPKYLFRKEGQNVTLSCEQNLNHDAMYWYRQDPGQGLRLIYYSQIVNDFQKGDIAEGYSVSREKKESFPLTVTSAQKNPTAFYLCASSNRGNQPQHFGDGTRLSIL.

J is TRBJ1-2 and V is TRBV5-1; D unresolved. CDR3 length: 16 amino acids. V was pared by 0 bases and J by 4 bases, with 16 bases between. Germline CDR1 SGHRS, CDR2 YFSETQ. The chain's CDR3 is CASSLGAVPTSYGYTF. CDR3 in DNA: TGCGCCAGCAGCTTGGGAGCGGTTCCCACCTCCTATGGCTACACCTTC.

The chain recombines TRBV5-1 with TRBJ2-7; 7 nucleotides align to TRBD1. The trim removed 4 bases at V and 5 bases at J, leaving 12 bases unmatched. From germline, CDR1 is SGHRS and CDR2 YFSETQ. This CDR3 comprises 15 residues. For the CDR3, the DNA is TGCGCCAGCAGCAATCGACAGGGCAGGGAGAACGAGCAGTACTTC. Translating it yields CASSNRQGRENEQYF.

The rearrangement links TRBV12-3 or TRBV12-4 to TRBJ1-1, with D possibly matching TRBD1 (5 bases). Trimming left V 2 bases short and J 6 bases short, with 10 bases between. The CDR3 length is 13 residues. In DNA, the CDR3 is TGTGCCAGCAGTTTACAGGGATCGGCTGAAGCTTTCTTT. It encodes CASSLQGSAEAFF.

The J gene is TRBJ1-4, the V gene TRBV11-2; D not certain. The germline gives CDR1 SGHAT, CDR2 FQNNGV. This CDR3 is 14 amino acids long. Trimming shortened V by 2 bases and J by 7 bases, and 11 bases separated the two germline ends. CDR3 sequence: CASSLTLSSEKLFF. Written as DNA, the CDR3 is TGTGCCAGCAGCTTAACACTATCCAGTGAAAAACTGTTTTTT.

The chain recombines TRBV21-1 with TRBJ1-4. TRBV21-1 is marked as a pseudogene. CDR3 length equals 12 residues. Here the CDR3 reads CASSKWGGKLFF. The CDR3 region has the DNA TGTGCCAGCAGCAAATGGGGGGGGAAACTGTTTTTT.

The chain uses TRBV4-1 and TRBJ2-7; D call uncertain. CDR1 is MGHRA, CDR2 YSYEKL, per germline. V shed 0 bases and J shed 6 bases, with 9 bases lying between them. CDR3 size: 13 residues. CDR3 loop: CASSQDPRSEQYF. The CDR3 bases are TGCGCCAGCAGCCAAGATCCACGGAGCGAGCAGTACTTC.

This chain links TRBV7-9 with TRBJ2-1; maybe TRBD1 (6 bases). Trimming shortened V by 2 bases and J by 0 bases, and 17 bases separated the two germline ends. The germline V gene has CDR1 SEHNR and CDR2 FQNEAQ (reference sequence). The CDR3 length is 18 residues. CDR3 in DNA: TGTGCCAGCAGCTTAAGTCCAGGGGCTTTCAGCTCCTACAATGAGCAGTTCTTC. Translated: CASSLSPGAFSSYNEQFF. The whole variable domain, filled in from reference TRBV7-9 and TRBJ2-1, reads DTGVSQNPRHKITKRGQNVTFRCDPISEHNRLYWYRQTLGQGPEFLTYFQNEAQLEKSRLLSDRFSAERPKGSFSTLEIQRTEQGDSAMYLCASSLSPGAFSSYNEQFFGPGTRLTVL.

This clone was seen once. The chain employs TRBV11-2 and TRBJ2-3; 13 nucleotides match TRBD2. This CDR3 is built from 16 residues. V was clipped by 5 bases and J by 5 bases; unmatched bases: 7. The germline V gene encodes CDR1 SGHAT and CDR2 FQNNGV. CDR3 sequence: CASSPRTSGGVDTQYF. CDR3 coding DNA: TGTGCCAGCAGCCCAAGGACTAGCGGGGGAGTAGATACGCAGTATTTT.

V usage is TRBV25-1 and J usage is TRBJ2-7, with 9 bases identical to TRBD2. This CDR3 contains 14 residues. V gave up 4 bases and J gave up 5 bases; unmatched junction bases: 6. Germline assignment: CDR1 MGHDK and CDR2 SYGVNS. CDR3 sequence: CASSGWTSVDEQYF. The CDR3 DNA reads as TGTGCCAGCAGTGGATGGACTAGCGTGGACGAGCAGTACTTC.

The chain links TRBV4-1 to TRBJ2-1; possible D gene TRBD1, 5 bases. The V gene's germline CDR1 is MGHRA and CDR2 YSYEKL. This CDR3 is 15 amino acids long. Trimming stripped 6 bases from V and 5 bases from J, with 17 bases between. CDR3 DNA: TGCGCCAGCAGGTTACAGGTTTTGTCTCACAATGAGCAGTTCTTC. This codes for CASRLQVLSHNEQFF.

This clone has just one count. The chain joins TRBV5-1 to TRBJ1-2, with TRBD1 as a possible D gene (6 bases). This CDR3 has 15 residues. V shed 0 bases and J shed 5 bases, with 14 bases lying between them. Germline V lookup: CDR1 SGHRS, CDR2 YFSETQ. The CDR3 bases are TGCGCCAGCAGCTTGGATGGACAGCCAAGGTATGGCTACACCTTC. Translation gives CASSLDGQPRYGYTF. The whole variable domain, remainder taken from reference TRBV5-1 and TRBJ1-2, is KAGVTQTPRYLIKTRGQQVTLSCSPISGHRSVSWYQQTPGQGLQFLFEYFSETQRNKGNFPGRFSGRQFSNSRSEMNVSTLELGDSALYLCASSLDGQPRYGYTFGSGTRLTVV.

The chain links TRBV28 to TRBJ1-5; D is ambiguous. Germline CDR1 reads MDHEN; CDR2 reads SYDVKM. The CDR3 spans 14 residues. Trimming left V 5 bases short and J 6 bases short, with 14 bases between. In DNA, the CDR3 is TGTGCCAGCAGTGTCCCGGGGAGAGTTCAGCCCCAGCATTTT. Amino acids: CASSVPGRVQPQHF.

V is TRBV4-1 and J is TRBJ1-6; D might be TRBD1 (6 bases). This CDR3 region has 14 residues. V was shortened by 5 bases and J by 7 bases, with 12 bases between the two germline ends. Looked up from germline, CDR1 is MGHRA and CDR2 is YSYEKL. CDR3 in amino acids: CASSVRDTNSPLHF. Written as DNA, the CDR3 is TGCGCCAGCAGCGTCCGGGACACCAATTCACCCCTCCACTTT.

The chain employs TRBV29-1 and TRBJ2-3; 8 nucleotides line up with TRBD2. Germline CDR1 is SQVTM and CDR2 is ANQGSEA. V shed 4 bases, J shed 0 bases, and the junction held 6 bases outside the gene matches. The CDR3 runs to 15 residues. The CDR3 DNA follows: TGCAGCGTTGGACGGCTAGCGGGTAGCACAGATACGCAGTATTTT. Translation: CSVGRLAGSTDTQYF.

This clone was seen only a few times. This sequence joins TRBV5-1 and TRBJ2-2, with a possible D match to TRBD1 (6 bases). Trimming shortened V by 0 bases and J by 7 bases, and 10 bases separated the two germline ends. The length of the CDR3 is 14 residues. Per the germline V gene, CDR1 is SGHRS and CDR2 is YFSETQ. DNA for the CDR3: TGCGCCAGCAGCTTGGAACAGGGTCACGGGGAGCTGTTTTTT. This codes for CASSLEQGHGELFF.

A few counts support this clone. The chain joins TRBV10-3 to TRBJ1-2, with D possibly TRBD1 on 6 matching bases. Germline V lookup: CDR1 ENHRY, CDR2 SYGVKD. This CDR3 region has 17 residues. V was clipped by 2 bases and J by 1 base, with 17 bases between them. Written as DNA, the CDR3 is TGTGCCATCAGTGAGGGGCGGGGGCTTGGGAATAACTATGGCTACACCTTC. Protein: CAISEGRGLGNNYGYTF.

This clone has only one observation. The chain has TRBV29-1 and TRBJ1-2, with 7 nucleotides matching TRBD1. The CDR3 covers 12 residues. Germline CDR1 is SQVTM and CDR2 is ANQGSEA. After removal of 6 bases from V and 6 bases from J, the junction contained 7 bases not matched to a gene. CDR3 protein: CSVVTGENGYTF. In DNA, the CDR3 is TGCAGCGTGGTCACAGGGGAGAATGGCTACACCTTC.

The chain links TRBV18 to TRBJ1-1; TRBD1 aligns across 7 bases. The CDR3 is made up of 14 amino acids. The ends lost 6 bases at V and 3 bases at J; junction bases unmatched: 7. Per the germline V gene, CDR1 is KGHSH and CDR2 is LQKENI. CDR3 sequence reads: CASSPKGADTEAFF. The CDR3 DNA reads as TGTGCCAGCTCCCCGAAGGGGGCTGACACTGAAGCTTTCTTT.

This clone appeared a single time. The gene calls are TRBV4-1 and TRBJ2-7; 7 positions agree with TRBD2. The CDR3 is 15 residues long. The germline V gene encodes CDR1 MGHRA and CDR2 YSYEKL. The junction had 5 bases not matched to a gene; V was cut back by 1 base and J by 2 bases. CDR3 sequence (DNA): TGCGCCAGCAGCCAAGGCCGACTAGCCGCCTACGAGCAGTACTTC. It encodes CASSQGRLAAYEQYF.

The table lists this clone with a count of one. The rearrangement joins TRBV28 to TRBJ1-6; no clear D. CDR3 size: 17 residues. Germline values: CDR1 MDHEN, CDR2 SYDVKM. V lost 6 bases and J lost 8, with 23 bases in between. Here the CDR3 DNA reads TGTGCCAGCAGCCCCCCCCGTGCGAGGTGGAATGATTCACCCCTCCACTTT. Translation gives CASSPPRARWNDSPLHF.

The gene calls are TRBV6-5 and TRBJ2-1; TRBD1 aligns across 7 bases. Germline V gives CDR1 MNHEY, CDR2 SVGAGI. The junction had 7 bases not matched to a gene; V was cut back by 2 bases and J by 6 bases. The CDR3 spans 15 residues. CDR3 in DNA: TGTGCCAGCAGTTACGGCCTGACAGGGCCCAATGAGCAGTTCTTC. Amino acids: CASSYGLTGPNEQFF.

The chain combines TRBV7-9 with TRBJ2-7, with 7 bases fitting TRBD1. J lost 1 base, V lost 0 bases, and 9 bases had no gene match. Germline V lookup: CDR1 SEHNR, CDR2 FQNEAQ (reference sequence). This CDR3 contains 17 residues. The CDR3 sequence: CASSLAPVGGRSYEQYF. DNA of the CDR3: TGTGCCAGCAGCTTAGCGCCGGTAGGGGGCCGATCCTACGAGCAGTACTTC.

As DNA, the CDR3 is TGCGCCAGCAGCCTGACTAGCGGGGCGAGAACATACTTC. Translated: CASSLTSGARTYF. This sequence joins TRBV10-1 and TRBJ2-7; the match to TRBD2 covers 11 bases. The V gene's germline CDR1 is WNHNN and CDR2 SYGVQD (reference sequence). The V gene end was trimmed by 6 bases and the J gene end by 13 bases; junction bases not matched to a gene: 11. The CDR3 consists of 13 residues.

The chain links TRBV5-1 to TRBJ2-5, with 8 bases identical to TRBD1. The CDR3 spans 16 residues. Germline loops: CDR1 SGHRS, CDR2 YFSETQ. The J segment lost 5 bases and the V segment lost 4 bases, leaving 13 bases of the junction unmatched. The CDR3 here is CASSTQKGQGPETQYF. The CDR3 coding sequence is TGCGCCAGCAGCACCCAGAAAGGACAGGGCCCGGAGACCCAGTACTTC.

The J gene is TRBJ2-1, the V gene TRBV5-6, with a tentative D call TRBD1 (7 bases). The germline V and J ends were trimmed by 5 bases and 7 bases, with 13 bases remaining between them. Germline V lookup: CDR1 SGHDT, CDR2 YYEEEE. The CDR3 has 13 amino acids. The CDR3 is CASSRQGGNEQFF. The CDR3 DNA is TGTGCCAGCAGTAGACAGGGAGGAAATGAGCAGTTCTTC.

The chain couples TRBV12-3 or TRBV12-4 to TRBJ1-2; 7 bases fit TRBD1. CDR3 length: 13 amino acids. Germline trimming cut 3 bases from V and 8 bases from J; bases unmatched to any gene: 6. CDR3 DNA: TGTGCCAGCAGTTTTGGTACAGGGGAAGGCTACACCTTC. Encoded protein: CASSFGTGEGYTF.